This T cell receptor (beta chain) was obtained from a study of blood T cell repertoires in COVID-19. With V trimmed by 4 bases and J by 6 bases, 8 bases remained unmatched. The length of the CDR3 is 15 residues. Germline loops: CDR1 SGHKS, CDR2 YYEKEE (reference sequence). The sample holds one count of this clone. Measured with immunoSEQ multiplex PCR; TCRdb has only the in-frame clones, and not every one. The data contain roughly 120,000 clones, approximately 90% of them singletons. The origin of this receptor is a human donor in a cohort sampled during active COVID-19. Sequences were obtained from peripheral blood. This chain uses TRBV5-5 with TRBJ2-1; TRBD1 matches at 9 bases. The CDR3 nucleotides read TGTGCCAGCAGCAGGGGAACGGGACAGGGCAATGAGCAGTTCTTC. Translated: CASSRGTGQGNEQFF.